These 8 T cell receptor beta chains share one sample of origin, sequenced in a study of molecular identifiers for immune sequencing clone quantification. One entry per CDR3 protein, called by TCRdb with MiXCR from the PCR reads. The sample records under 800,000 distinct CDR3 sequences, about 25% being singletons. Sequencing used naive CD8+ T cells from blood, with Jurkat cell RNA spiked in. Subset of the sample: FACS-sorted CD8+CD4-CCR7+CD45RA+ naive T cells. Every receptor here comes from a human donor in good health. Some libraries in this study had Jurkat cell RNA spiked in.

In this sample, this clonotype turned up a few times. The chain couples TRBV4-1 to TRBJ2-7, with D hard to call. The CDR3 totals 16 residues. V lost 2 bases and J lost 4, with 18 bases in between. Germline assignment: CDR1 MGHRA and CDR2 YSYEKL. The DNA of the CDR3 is TGCGCCAGCAGCCAAAAAGGCCAAGGGTCCCCATACGAGCAGTACTTC. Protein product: CASSQKGQGSPYEQYF.

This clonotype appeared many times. CDR3 loop: CASSLTPAYEQYF. The DNA for the CDR3 is TGTGCCAGCAGCTTGACACCAGCCTACGAGCAGTACTTC. V usage is TRBV5-5 and J usage is TRBJ2-7; no definite D call. V gave up 1 base and J gave up 2 bases, with 7 bases separating them. The CDR3 spans 13 residues. Germline V gene sequence: CDR1 SGHKS, CDR2 YYEKEE (reference sequence).

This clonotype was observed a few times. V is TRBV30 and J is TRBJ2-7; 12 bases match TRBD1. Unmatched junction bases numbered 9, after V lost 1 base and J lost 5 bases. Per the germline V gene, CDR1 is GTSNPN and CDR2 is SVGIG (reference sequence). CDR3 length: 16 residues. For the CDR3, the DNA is TGTGCCTGGAGTGGATTGGGACAGGGGGCTTCCCACGAGCAGTACTTC. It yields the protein CAWSGLGQGASHEQYF.

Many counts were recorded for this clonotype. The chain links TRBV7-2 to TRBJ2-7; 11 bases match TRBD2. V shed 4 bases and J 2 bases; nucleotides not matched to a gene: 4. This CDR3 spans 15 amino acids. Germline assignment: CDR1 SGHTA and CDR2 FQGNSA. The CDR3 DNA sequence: TGTGCCAGCAGCTCATTTAGCGGGGGGGCCTACGAGCAGTACTTC. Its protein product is CASSSFSGGAYEQYF.

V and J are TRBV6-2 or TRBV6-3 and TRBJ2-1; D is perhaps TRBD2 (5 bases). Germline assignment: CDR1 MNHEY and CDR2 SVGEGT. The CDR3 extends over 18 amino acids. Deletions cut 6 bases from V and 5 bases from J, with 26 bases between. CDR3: CASSLTTPYLGSHNEQFF. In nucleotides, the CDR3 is TGTGCCAGCAGCCTAACCACCCCCTATCTGGGGAGCCACAATGAGCAGTTCTTC.

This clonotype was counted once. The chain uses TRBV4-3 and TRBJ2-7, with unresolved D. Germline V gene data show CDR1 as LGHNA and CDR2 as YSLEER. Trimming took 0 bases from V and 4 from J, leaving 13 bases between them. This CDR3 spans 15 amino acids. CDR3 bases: TGCGCCAGCAGCCAAGAGATGGGCACCACTTACGAGCAGTACTTC. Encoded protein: CASSQEMGTTYEQYF.

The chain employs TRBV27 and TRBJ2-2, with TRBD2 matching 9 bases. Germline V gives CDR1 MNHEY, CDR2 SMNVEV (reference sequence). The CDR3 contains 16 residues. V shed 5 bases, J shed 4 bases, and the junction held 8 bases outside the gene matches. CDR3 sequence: CASSTLAGVGTGELFF. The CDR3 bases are TGTGCCAGCAGTACCTTAGCGGGAGTGGGCACCGGGGAGCTGTTTTTT.

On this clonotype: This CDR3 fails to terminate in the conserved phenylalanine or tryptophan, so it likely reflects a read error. The CDR3 loop reads CASSMPDDYGYTS. CDR3 nucleotides: TGTGCCAGTAGTATGCCGGACGACTATGGCTACACCTCC. The chain has TRBV19 and TRBJ1-2; D uncertain. In germline, CDR1 is LNHDA, CDR2 SQIVND (reference sequence). The CDR3 has 13 amino acids. Trimming removed 3 bases from V and 3 bases from J, with 8 bases in between.